These 26 T cell receptor beta chains share one sample of origin, sequenced in a study of T-cell memory formation after mild COVID-19. TCRdb redid the calling of the 5' RACE reads with MiXCR, one entry per CDR3 protein. The data show around 300,000 distinct CDR3 sequences, roughly 13% seen once. Sequencing was done on a sample of PBMCs or a T cell subset sorted from them (not recorded which). Source of these receptors: a man between 18 and 29 years old who had mild COVID-19 (a few samples of this study predate the infection). Cell type and time point are not known.

The rearrangement links TRBV7-9 to TRBJ1-2; 7 positions match TRBD1. V was clipped by 6 bases and J by 4 bases; unmatched bases: 5. The germline V gene has CDR1 SEHNR and CDR2 FQNEAQ (reference sequence). This CDR3 region has 13 residues. The DNA of the CDR3 is TGTGCCAGCAGAGTACAGGGGACCTATGGCTACACCTTC. Its protein is CASRVQGTYGYTF.

This rearrangement joins TRBV5-1 to TRBJ1-4; D is ambiguous. CDR3 length: 16 amino acids. The V and J ends lost 4 bases and 2 bases respectively, with 15 bases between them. In germline, CDR1 is SGHRS, CDR2 YFSETQ. The CDR3 DNA reads TGCGCCAGCAGCCAGGCCCGGGCAGTGACTAATGAAAAACTGTTTTTT. Amino acid sequence: CASSQARAVTNEKLFF.

The J gene is TRBJ2-7, the V gene TRBV21-1; whether TRBD1, the table's D call, matches the DNA was not checked. TRBV21-1 counts as a pseudogene. The CDR3 has 17 amino acids. CDR3 amino acids: CASSKERWRDRAYEQYV. Here the CDR3 DNA reads TGTGCCAGCAGCAAGGAAAGGTGGAGAGACAGGGCATACGAGCAGTACGTC.

This clonotype has just a few counts. As the CDR3 is not closed by the conserved phenylalanine or tryptophan, this likely results from a read error. The chain uses TRBV9 and TRBJ1-2; 8 positions agree with TRBD1. Germline loops: CDR1 SGDLS, CDR2 YYNGEE. The CDR3 extends over 14 amino acids. V shed 0 bases and J 6 bases; nucleotides not matched to a gene: 4. The CDR3 here is CASSVEWTGNGYTS. The CDR3 DNA sequence: TGTGCCAGCAGCGTAGAGTGGACAGGGAATGGCTACACCTCC.

V gene TRBV7-2 combines with J gene TRBJ1-2, with D maybe TRBD1 (6 bases). Trimming removed 4 bases at V and 6 bases at J, with 15 bases between. Per the germline V gene, CDR1 is SGHTA and CDR2 is FQGNSA. This CDR3 spans 14 amino acids. In nucleotides, the CDR3 is TGTGCCAGCAGCTCACGAACGACAGGAGATGGCTACACCTTC. It specifies CASSSRTTGDGYTF.

This clonotype was detected ten times or more. One junction end disagrees with the germline gene, perhaps due to a read error. The chain combines TRBV2 with TRBJ2-1, with 12 bases aligning to TRBD2. The CDR3 runs to 14 residues. Germline CDR1 and CDR2: SNHLY and FYNNEI. This CDR3 reads CASSPFTSGGPLIF. The CDR3 DNA follows: TGTGCCAGCAGCCCTTTCACTAGCGGGGGGCCCCTCATCTTC.

The sample holds a few counts of this clonotype. The chain couples TRBV7-9 to TRBJ2-3; TRBD2 matches at 7 bases. The CDR3 runs to 14 residues. Per the germline V gene, CDR1 is SEHNR and CDR2 is FQNEAQ (reference sequence). J was trimmed by 3 bases and V by 6 bases; bases with no gene match: 6. The CDR3 spells CASSYGLVTDTQYF. DNA of the CDR3: TGTGCCAGCAGTTACGGACTAGTAACAGATACGCAGTATTTT.

This clonotype was detected only once. The chain recombines TRBV21-1 with TRBJ2-7; TRBD1, the D gene given by the table, was not confirmed from the DNA. TRBV21-1 has pseudogene status. This CDR3 has 14 residues. This CDR3 reads CASVQGVSSYEQYF. In nucleotides, the CDR3 is TGTGCCAGTGTACAGGGGGTAAGCTCCTACGAGCAGTACTTC.

This clonotype was counted a few times. V usage is TRBV5-1 and J usage is TRBJ1-5, with 9 nucleotides matching TRBD1. Germline assignment: CDR1 SGHRS and CDR2 YFSETQ. Trimming removed 4 bases from V and 5 bases from J; junction bases left unmatched: 13. The CDR3 runs 17 residues. CDR3: CASSALRDRDKDQPQHF. CDR3 bases: TGCGCCAGCAGCGCCCTCCGGGACAGGGATAAAGATCAGCCCCAGCATTTT.

This clonotype was picked up many times. This chain joins TRBV28 and TRBJ1-6; 7 nucleotides line up with TRBD1. Germline trimming cut 5 bases from V and 7 bases from J; bases unmatched to any gene: 2. CDR1 and CDR2 (germline): MDHEN, SYDVKM. The CDR3 is 13 residues long. For the CDR3, the DNA is TGTGCCAGCAGTAGGGACAGCAATTCACCCCTCCACTTT. Translated, it gives CASSRDSNSPLHF.

This clonotype has only a few counts. The rearrangement uses TRBV7-3 and TRBJ2-5, with a possible D match to TRBD2 (6 bases). CDR3 length: 15 residues. Germline V gene data show CDR1 as SGHTA and CDR2 as FQGTGA. Trimming took 5 bases from V and 5 from J, leaving 18 bases between them. As DNA, the CDR3 is TGTGCCAGCAGCCCGGGACTGTCGCCCGTGGAGACCCAGTACTTC. This gives the protein CASSPGLSPVETQYF.

The sample holds a few counts of this clonotype. This chain joins TRBV28 and TRBJ2-2, with 8 nucleotides matching TRBD1. Germline-derived CDR1 and CDR2 are MDHEN and SYDVKM. The length of the CDR3 is 16 residues. V lost 3 bases and J lost 0; bases outside the gene matches: 3. The CDR3 bases are TGTGCCAGCAGTTTGGACAGGGTGGCGAACACCGGGGAGCTGTTTTTT. Residues: CASSLDRVANTGELFF.

This clonotype was picked up a small number of times. This chain links TRBV20-1 with TRBJ2-7; D is ambiguous. This CDR3 region has 11 residues. The germline CDR1 and CDR2 sequences are DFQATT and SNEGSKA (reference sequence). V was trimmed by 6 bases and J by 7 bases, leaving 13 bases between them. The CDR3 protein is CSAPVQGEQYV. DNA of the CDR3: TGCAGTGCCCCGGTCCAAGGAGAGCAGTACGTC.

This clonotype was found a few times. The chain recombines TRBV13 with TRBJ2-7, with D perhaps TRBD1 (5 bases). The CDR3 extends over 15 amino acids. V was clipped by 1 base and J by 0 bases, with 10 bases between them. The germline CDR1 and CDR2 sequences are PRHDT and FYEKMQ (reference sequence). Written as DNA, the CDR3 is TGTGCCAGCAGCTTAGTGGCAGACAGCTCCTACGAGCAGTACTTC. This gives the protein CASSLVADSSYEQYF.

Many counts were recorded for this clonotype. V and J are TRBV4-3 and TRBJ2-3; D uncertain. The CDR3 extends over 13 amino acids. CDR1 and CDR2 (germline): LGHNA, YSLEER. Trimming took off 5 bases at V and 5 bases at J, with 11 bases between the two ends. The CDR3 region has the DNA TGCGCCAGCAGCGAAAGCCCGGGAGATACGCAGTATTTT. Translating gives CASSESPGDTQYF.

This clonotype was seen a handful of times. This chain links TRBV20-1 with TRBJ1-1, with unresolved D. CDR3 length: 13 residues. V gave up 6 bases and J gave up 7 bases, with 18 bases separating them. Germline V gene data show CDR1 as DFQATT and CDR2 as SNEGSKA (reference sequence). CDR3 sequence (DNA): TGCAGTGCAAGCGTGGCCCGCGGGGATGAAGCTTTCTTT. Amino acids: CSASVARGDEAFF.

Only a few counts were recorded for this clonotype. This chain joins TRBV19 and TRBJ1-5; D gene uncertain. V was clipped by 5 bases and J by 0 bases, with 8 bases between them. The CDR3 has 14 residues. CDR1 is LNHDA and CDR2 is SQIVND in the germline V gene (reference sequence). CDR3 residues: CASSGKHSNQPQHF. The CDR3 nucleotides read TGTGCCAGTAGTGGAAAACATAGCAATCAGCCCCAGCATTTT.

The rearrangement uses TRBV5-1 and TRBJ2-1; the D is unclear. This CDR3 has 13 amino acids. The germline V and J ends were trimmed by 6 bases and 9 bases, with 16 bases remaining between them. Germline V gene lookup returns CDR1 SGHRS and CDR2 YFSETQ. CDR3 protein: CASTLDVSSEQFF. DNA for the CDR3: TGCGCCAGCACCCTTGACGTCTCGAGTGAGCAGTTCTTC.

This chain uses TRBV7-8 with TRBJ1-5, with D perhaps matching TRBD1 (6 bases). The V gene lost 5 bases and the J gene lost 5 bases, with 13 bases spanning the gap. Per germline, CDR1 SGHVS and CDR2 FQNEAQ. The CDR3 loop spans 14 amino acids. Here the CDR3 reads CASSIDRMHQPQHF. The CDR3 DNA follows: TGTGCCAGCAGCATAGACAGGATGCATCAGCCCCAGCATTTT.

This clonotype was seen only a few times. This chain links TRBV5-1 with TRBJ1-1; 7 bases match TRBD1. Germline V gives CDR1 SGHRS, CDR2 YFSETQ. CDR3 length equals 14 residues. Unmatched junction bases numbered 7, after V lost 4 bases and J lost 4 bases. The CDR3 nucleotides are TGCGCCAGCAGCCAGACAGGGTCAGGCACTGAAGCTTTCTTT. It encodes CASSQTGSGTEAFF.

The CDR3, as DNA: TGTGCCAGCAGTTACGTGACTAGCGGGTCGACCCAGTACTTC. Amino acid sequence: CASSYVTSGSTQYF. The chain is built from TRBV6-2 or TRBV6-3 and TRBJ2-5, with 10 nucleotides matching TRBD2. The CDR3 is 14 amino acids. Germline CDR1 reads MNHEY; CDR2 reads SVGEGT. V lost 2 bases to trimming and J lost 7 bases; unmatched junction nucleotides: 4.

This clonotype was found a few times. The chain joins TRBV6-1 to TRBJ1-5; D is unclear. Germline CDR1 MNHNS, CDR2 SASEGT. Between the trimmed V and J ends, which lost 4 bases and 0 bases, there was a span of 4 bases. This CDR3 contains 13 residues. Here the CDR3 DNA reads TGTGCCAGCAGTGCAAATAGCAATCAGCCCCAGCATTTT. As protein: CASSANSNQPQHF.

The chain couples TRBV6-5 to TRBJ1-2, with a weak D call TRBD1 (6 bases). From germline, CDR1 is MNHEY and CDR2 SVGAGI. This CDR3 contains 16 residues. Deletions cut 0 bases from V and 7 bases from J, with 18 bases between. The CDR3 protein is CASSYSSAQGRGGYTF. The CDR3 DNA reads TGTGCCAGCAGTTACTCATCGGCACAGGGACGGGGTGGCTACACCTTC.

The chain uses TRBV29-1 and TRBJ1-4, with a tentative D call TRBD1 (5 bases). Germline V gives CDR1 SQVTM, CDR2 ANQGSEA. CDR3 length equals 15 residues. With 1 base removed from V and 1 base from J, the gap between germline ends came to 10 bases. The CDR3 here is CSVEVGRGTNEKLFF. The CDR3 nucleotides read TGCAGCGTTGAAGTCGGAAGGGGAACTAATGAAAAACTGTTTTTT.

J is TRBJ1-5 and V is TRBV10-2; D is ambiguous. The CDR3 has 14 residues. Trimming shortened V by 3 bases and J by 4 bases, and 10 bases separated the two germline ends. CDR1 is WSHSY, CDR2 SAAADI, per germline. The CDR3 protein is CASSDRSPNQPQHF. CDR3 bases: TGCGCCAGCAGTGATCGTTCCCCAAATCAGCCCCAGCATTTT.

The chain carries TRBV4-2 and TRBJ2-3, with 9 bases identical to TRBD2. The V and J ends lost 0 bases and 1 base, in that order; junction bases with no gene match: 17. CDR1 is LGHNA, CDR2 YNFKEQ, per germline. CDR3 size: 21 residues. In DNA, the CDR3 is TGTGCCAGCAGCCAAGATCGCACACTGGCGGGCGGGGGGGCCCGCACAGATACGCAGTATTTT. Amino acids: CASSQDRTLAGGGARTDTQYF.